These 31 T cell receptor beta chains came from one sample sequenced in a study of CD8 T cells in ankylosing spondylitis. General observations from the study: Characteristic, it appeared, of ankylosing spondylitis blood was a TCR beta motif of fewer than 10 highly homologous variants.

Their antigens are not known. Via MiXCR, TCRdb re-called the 5' RACE reads, giving one row per CDR3 protein. The data contain hundreds of thousands of distinct CDR3 sequences, around 11% of them singletons. The source material was blood, either unsorted or a sorted T cell fraction (not recorded which). These receptors came from a male donor with ankylosing spondylitis.

This clonotype was detected a few times. V and J are TRBV20-1 and TRBJ1-4; 8 bases match TRBD1. This CDR3 has 13 amino acids. Per the germline V gene, CDR1 is DFQATT and CDR2 is SNEGSKA (reference sequence). Unmatched junction bases numbered 6, after V lost 4 bases and J lost 8 bases. CDR3 sequence (DNA): TGCAGTGCTAACACAGGGGGGTACGAAAAACTGTTTTTT. Translated, it gives CSANTGGYEKLFF.

A few counts support this clonotype. The chain couples TRBV10-3 to TRBJ1-1; D possibly corresponds to TRBD1 (6 bases). The V and J ends lost 6 bases and 4 bases respectively, with 12 bases between them. The CDR3 spans 13 residues. Germline loops: CDR1 ENHRY, CDR2 SYGVKD. The CDR3 DNA follows: TGTGCCATCAGACGGCCACAGGGCACTGAAGCTTTCTTT. It yields the protein CAIRRPQGTEAFF.

This clonotype showed up many times. This chain connects TRBV15 to TRBJ2-1, with D hard to call. Trimming took off 0 bases at V and 6 bases at J, with 9 bases between the two ends. The germline gives CDR1 LNHNV, CDR2 YYDKDF (reference sequence). There are 14 residues in the CDR3. The CDR3 coding sequence is TGTGCCACCAGCAGAGACGTCAGAGGCAATGAGCAGTTCTTC. This codes for CATSRDVRGNEQFF. Complete variable domain (other parts from reference TRBV15 and TRBJ2-1): DAMVIQNPRYQVTQFGKPVTLSCSQTLNHNVMYWYQQKSSQAPKLLFHYYDKDFNNEADTPDNFQSRRPNTSFCFLDIRSPGLGDTAMYLCATSRDVRGNEQFFGPGTRLTVL.

This clonotype was observed many times. The chain has TRBV5-5 and TRBJ1-2; the D gene is possibly TRBD1 (5 bases). Trimming pared 4 bases from V and 1 base from J, leaving 11 bases between. This CDR3 is 14 amino acids long. CDR1 is SGHKS and CDR2 is YYEKEE in the germline V gene (reference sequence). The CDR3 nucleotides read TGTGCCAGCAGCCGGGCGGGGCTTAACTATGGCTACACCTTC. Translated: CASSRAGLNYGYTF.

This clonotype has just a few counts. V usage is TRBV24-1 and J usage is TRBJ2-4, with 8 bases aligning to TRBD1. Trimming removed 3 bases from V and 5 bases from J; junction bases left unmatched: 5. This CDR3 has 15 residues. Germline V gene sequence: CDR1 KGHDR, CDR2 SFDVKD. The CDR3 region is CATSDPRTGQNIQYF. Written as DNA, the CDR3 is TGTGCCACCAGTGATCCTCGGACAGGGCAAAACATTCAGTACTTC.

As concerns this clonotype: At one of its ends the junction is not consistent with the germline gene, which may arise from a read error. The V gene is TRBV3-1, the J gene TRBJ1-1; a weak D match, TRBD1 (5 bases). CDR1 is LGHDT, CDR2 YNNKEL, per germline (reference sequence). The CDR3 has 15 residues. CDR3 protein: CACSFHSVGRGEAFF. The CDR3 coding sequence is TGTGCCTGCAGCTTCCACAGTGTGGGGCGGGGAGAAGCTTTCTTT.

This clonotype was observed a handful of times. The J gene is TRBJ1-1, the V gene TRBV6-2 or TRBV6-3; D perhaps matches TRBD1 (6 bases). V dropped 2 bases and J dropped 0 bases, with 13 bases sitting between them. Germline CDR1 is MNHEY and CDR2 is SVGEGT. The CDR3 extends over 16 amino acids. CDR3 sequence reads: CASSYTPGHMNTEAFF. CDR3 nucleotide sequence: TGTGCCAGCAGTTACACACCGGGACATATGAACACTGAAGCTTTCTTT.

This clonotype has more than one count but fewer than ten. The chain has TRBV18 and TRBJ2-7, with 7 bases fitting TRBD2. The V and J ends lost 2 bases and 0 bases, in that order; junction bases with no gene match: 1. Germline V gene lookup returns CDR1 KGHSH and CDR2 LQKENI. This CDR3 comprises 14 residues. In nucleotides, the CDR3 is TGTGCCAGCTCACCAGGGGAGGGCTCCTACGAGCAGTACTTC. It translates to CASSPGEGSYEQYF.

V is TRBV5-1 and J is TRBJ1-1; a weak D match, TRBD1 (5 bases). This CDR3 spans 15 amino acids. V dropped 0 bases and J dropped 0 bases, with 9 bases sitting between them. In germline, CDR1 is SGHRS, CDR2 YFSETQ. In nucleotides, the CDR3 is TGCGCCAGCAGCTTGGATGGACATATGAACACTGAAGCTTTCTTT. This sequence encodes CASSLDGHMNTEAFF.

This clonotype was detected a few times. The chain carries TRBV11-2 and TRBJ2-1; 10 bases fit TRBD2. V gave up 5 bases and J gave up 4 bases; unmatched junction bases: 5. This CDR3 has 15 residues. Germline CDR1 reads SGHAT; CDR2 reads FQNNGV. The CDR3 is CASSHSGRIYNEQFF. The CDR3 DNA is TGTGCCAGCAGCCATAGCGGGAGGATATACAATGAGCAGTTCTTC.

The chain recombines TRBV15 with TRBJ2-1; D uncertain. The CDR3 is made up of 14 amino acids. Germline V gives CDR1 LNHNV, CDR2 YYDKDF (reference sequence). Between the trimmed V and J ends, which lost 4 bases and 6 bases, there was a span of 13 bases. The CDR3 region is CATSIQWGGNEQFF. CDR3 nucleotides: TGTGCCACCAGCATTCAGTGGGGTGGCAATGAGCAGTTCTTC.

The V and J genes are TRBV7-2 and TRBJ2-7, with TRBD2 matching 14 bases. Trimming took 6 bases from V and 7 from J; bases not matched to a gene: 8. Germline V gene lookup returns CDR1 SGHTA and CDR2 FQGNSA. This CDR3 region has 15 residues. The CDR3 region is CASRPGLAGGREQYF. The DNA for the CDR3 is TGTGCCAGCAGACCCGGACTAGCGGGAGGAAGGGAGCAGTACTTC.

CDR3 region: CASSSPPTGTSSYEQYF. The CDR3 coding sequence is TGTGCCAGCAGTAGCCCCCCAACAGGGACAAGCTCCTACGAGCAGTACTTC. The chain has TRBV28 and TRBJ2-7; tentative D call: TRBD1 (6 bases). With 5 bases removed from V and 0 bases from J, the gap between germline ends came to 20 bases. Per the germline V gene, CDR1 is MDHEN and CDR2 is SYDVKM. This CDR3 has 17 residues.

This clonotype was observed at least ten times. The V and J genes are TRBV20-1 and TRBJ2-1, with D possibly TRBD2 on 6 matching bases. The V gene lost 7 bases and the J gene lost 9 bases, with 19 bases spanning the gap. This CDR3 is built from 13 residues. Germline CDR1 is DFQATT and CDR2 is SNEGSKA (reference sequence). Here the CDR3 reads CSGSGELLGEQFF. CDR3 sequence (DNA): TGCAGTGGTAGCGGAGAGTTGTTGGGTGAGCAGTTCTTC.

The V call is TRBV6-2 or TRBV6-3, the J call TRBJ2-6, with TRBD1 matching over 7 bases. V was pared by 6 bases and J by 2 bases, with 10 bases of the junction left unmatched. The CDR3 runs 17 residues. Looked up from germline, CDR1 is MNHEY and CDR2 is SVGEGT. The CDR3: CASSRQNRGTGANVLTF. In nucleotides, the CDR3 is TGTGCCAGCAGCCGGCAAAACAGGGGAACTGGGGCCAACGTCCTGACTTTC.

In its sample, this clonotype was seen a few times. The V and J genes are TRBV3-1 and TRBJ2-1; D not resolved. The germline V gene has CDR1 LGHDT and CDR2 YNNKEL (reference sequence). Deletions cut 3 bases from V and 4 bases from J, with 10 bases between. This CDR3 comprises 14 residues. The DNA of the CDR3 is TGTGCCAGCAGCCATACATGGGCGTACAATGAGCAGTTCTTC. Residues: CASSHTWAYNEQFF.

The genes are TRBV20-1 and TRBJ2-1; 10 bases map to TRBD2. The V segment lost 4 bases and the J segment 4 bases; nucleotides outside the gene matches: 13. Germline CDR1 is DFQATT and CDR2 is SNEGSKA (reference sequence). This CDR3 is built from 17 residues. DNA of the CDR3: TGCAGTGCTAACCCGATGCAAGCGGGAGGGCCATACAATGAGCAGTTCTTC. It yields the protein CSANPMQAGGPYNEQFF.

This clonotype was picked up a small number of times. The chain links TRBV5-1 to TRBJ1-2; 8 bases agree with TRBD1. There are 14 residues in the CDR3. Unmatched junction bases numbered 4, after V lost 2 bases and J lost 4 bases. Germline CDR1 reads SGHRS; CDR2 reads YFSETQ. The DNA of the CDR3 is TGCGCCAGCAGCTTTGACAGGGGAATCTATGGCTACACCTTC. This sequence encodes CASSFDRGIYGYTF.

There are many counts of this clonotype. The chain recombines TRBV12-3 or TRBV12-4 with TRBJ2-1; TRBD2 matches at 8 bases. V trimming: 5 bases; J trimming: 0 bases; junction bases outside the gene matches: 6. The CDR3 is 16 amino acids. CDR3 protein: CASSLPGTSSYNEQFF. DNA of the CDR3: TGTGCCAGCAGTCTCCCCGGGACTAGCTCCTACAATGAGCAGTTCTTC.

This clonotype was seen only a few times. The chain is built from TRBV20-1 and TRBJ2-1, with 14 bases lining up with TRBD2. The germline V gene has CDR1 DFQATT and CDR2 SNEGSKA (reference sequence). J gave up 5 bases and V 0 bases, and 6 bases lay outside the gene matches. CDR3 size: 17 residues. In nucleotides, the CDR3 is TGCAGTGCTAGAGATCTTTTGACTAGCGGGGGGGACAATGAGCAGTTCTTC. Protein product: CSARDLLTSGGDNEQFF.

This clonotype was found a few times. The genes are TRBV7-2 and TRBJ2-5; TRBD1 might be the D (6 bases). V lost 4 bases to trimming and J lost 0 bases, with 15 bases between them. CDR1 SGHTA and CDR2 FQGNSA come from the germline V gene. This CDR3 is built from 16 residues. The CDR3 is CASSYRRSGDQETQYF. The CDR3 DNA reads as TGTGCCAGCAGCTATCGTAGATCAGGGGACCAAGAGACCCAGTACTTC.

This clonotype was counted many times. The chain is built from TRBV7-2 and TRBJ1-2; D not certain. The V end was cut by 5 bases, the J end by 4 bases, with 8 bases between. CDR3 length: 12 amino acids. Germline CDR1 reads SGHTA; CDR2 reads FQGNSA. The chain's CDR3 is CASSEPRYGYTF. As DNA, the CDR3 is TGTGCCAGCAGCGAACCTCGCTATGGCTACACCTTC. The full variable domain, its missing parts supplied by reference TRBV7-2 and TRBJ1-2, is GAGVSQSPSNKVTEKGKDVELRCDPISGHTALYWYRQSLGQGLEFLIYFQGNSAPDKSGLPSDRFSAERTGGSVSTLTIQRTQQEDSAVYLCASSEPRYGYTFGSGTRLTVV.

The chain links TRBV2 to TRBJ2-1; 7 nucleotides align to TRBD2. This CDR3 region has 15 residues. In germline, CDR1 is SNHLY, CDR2 FYNNEI. V was clipped by 8 bases and J by 7 bases; unmatched bases: 14. As DNA, the CDR3 is TGTGCCAGCCGGTGGGGGGGGACTACTGGAAATGAGCAGTTCTTC. Translation: CASRWGGTTGNEQFF.

This rearrangement joins TRBV12-3 or TRBV12-4 to TRBJ1-3; the D is unclear. This CDR3 is 15 amino acids long. The V and J ends lost 6 bases and 0 bases respectively, with 12 bases between them. The CDR3 protein is CASSQGWDSGNTIYF. The CDR3 coding sequence is TGTGCCAGCAGCCAAGGGTGGGACTCTGGAAACACCATATATTTT.

The chain couples TRBV9 to TRBJ2-6, with D maybe TRBD1 (7 bases). With 6 bases removed from V and 0 bases from J, the gap between germline ends came to 10 bases. Germline loops: CDR1 SGDLS, CDR2 YYNGEE. CDR3 length equals 15 residues. The CDR3 region is CASTQGGSGANVLTF. The DNA of the CDR3 is TGTGCCAGCACCCAGGGGGGCTCTGGGGCCAACGTCCTGACTTTC.

The CDR3 loop reads CASSVGLTGLEEQYF. The CDR3 DNA is TGTGCCAGCAGCGTAGGGTTGACAGGGCTGGAAGAGCAGTACTTC. The gene calls are TRBV9 and TRBJ2-7, with 7 bases aligning to TRBD1. The CDR3 consists of 15 residues. With 0 bases clipped from V and 7 bases from J, the junction kept 10 bases outside the gene matches. Germline CDR1 is SGDLS and CDR2 is YYNGEE.

DNA of the CDR3: TGTGCCAGCAGCGTAGGTGGGACTCCCGTTGGAGATACGCAGTATTTT. Translating it yields CASSVGGTPVGDTQYF. The chain couples TRBV9 to TRBJ2-3; D is possibly TRBD2 (6 bases). The CDR3 sequence is 16 residues long. CDR1 is SGDLS and CDR2 is YYNGEE in the germline V gene. V lost 0 bases and J 5 bases, leaving 16 bases between the germline ends.

In this sample, this clonotype turned up a few times. The chain joins TRBV6-5 to TRBJ1-1, with 10 bases lining up with TRBD1. This CDR3 region has 14 residues. V dropped 2 bases and J dropped 6; count of bases not matched to a gene: 3. Germline assignment: CDR1 MNHEY and CDR2 SVGAGI. For the CDR3, the DNA is TGTGCCAGCAGTTACGGGACAGGGGTGGCTGAAGCTTTCTTT. Protein: CASSYGTGVAEAFF.

This clonotype showed up many times. The chain has TRBV29-1 and TRBJ2-5; tentatively, D is TRBD2 (5 bases). V lost 8 bases, J lost 3 bases, and 13 bases lay in between. The CDR3 covers 12 residues. The germline gives CDR1 SQVTM, CDR2 ANQGSEA. This chain's CDR3 is CSYLRVEETQYF. CDR3 bases: TGCAGCTATCTGAGGGTGGAAGAGACCCAGTACTTC.

This clonotype was seen a handful of times. The genes are TRBV20-1 and TRBJ2-7, with TRBD2 matching over 9 bases. The CDR3 is 14 residues long. The trim removed 6 bases at V and 3 bases at J, leaving 9 bases unmatched. Germline V CDR1 and CDR2: DFQATT, SNEGSKA (reference sequence). In nucleotides, the CDR3 is TGCAGTGCCCAGACGTCTAGCGGGGACTACGAGCAGTACTTC. Translated: CSAQTSSGDYEQYF.

This clonotype was seen a few times. The V and J genes are TRBV5-1 and TRBJ2-5; no clear D gene. From germline, CDR1 is SGHRS and CDR2 YFSETQ. V shed 0 bases and J shed 2 bases, with 14 bases lying between them. This CDR3 spans 16 amino acids. The CDR3 region is CASSLGVDASQETQYF. In DNA form, the CDR3 reads TGCGCCAGCAGCTTGGGAGTGGATGCGAGTCAAGAGACCCAGTACTTC.